These T cell receptor beta chains were read from a single sample in a study of cytomegalovirus exposure and HLA in healthy donors. Method: immunoSEQ multiplex PCR; TCRdb's copy keeps in-frame clones and lacks some. The data hold some 260,000 clones, with roughly nine tenths observed a single time. Sequences were obtained from PBMCs. These receptor sequences come from a man between 18 and 35 years old in good health and CMV-seropositive. Both conserved end residues are part of each CDR3. A D gene is named only where the DNA matches it firmly. The size field is filled for only some rows; it gives once, few, many or a size class.

j_call | clone_size | v_call | d_call | cdr3_aa | cdr3_nt
TRBJ2-7 | - | TRBV20-1 | - | CSATIYEQYF | TGCAGTGCCACGATCTACGAGCAGTACTTC
TRBJ2-1 | - | TRBV4-1 | TRBD2 | CASSLYSGRDNEQFF | TGCGCCAGCAGCCTCTATAGCGGGAGGGACAATGAGCAGTTCTTC
TRBJ2-7 | - | TRBV6-5 | - | CASSYGAAVEQYF | TGTGCCAGCAGTTACGGGGCTGCTGTCGAGCAGTACTTC
TRBJ2-1 | - | TRBV27 | - | CASSPEGVWDNEQFF | TGTGCCAGCAGTCCCGAGGGGGTATGGGATAATGAGCAGTTCTTC
TRBJ1-2 | - | TRBV28 | - | CASSLRRNYGYTF | TGTGCCAGCAGTCTTCGACGGAACTATGGCTACACCTTC
TRBJ1-4 | - | TRBV4-1 | - | CASSQGWGLNEKLFF | TGCGCCAGCAGCCAAGGCTGGGGGCTTAATGAAAAACTGTTTTTT
TRBJ2-7 | - | TRBV9 | - | CASSPRGRTHEQYF | TGTGCCAGCAGCCCCCGGGGCAGGACCCACGAGCAGTACTTC
TRBJ1-5 | - | TRBV19 | - | CASTSDGYSNQPQHF | TGTGCCAGTACGAGTGACGGTTATAGCAATCAGCCCCAGCATTTT
TRBJ2-3 | once | TRBV5-6 | TRBD1 | CASSWGTASTDTQYF | TGTGCCAGCAGCTGGGGGACAGCTAGCACAGATACGCAGTATTTT
TRBJ1-2 | - | TRBV15 | - | CATSRQVPEGYGYTF | TGTGCCACCAGCAGACAGGTCCCCGAGGGCTATGGCTACACCTTC
TRBJ1-5 | - | TRBV5-1 | - | CASSLAGNSNQPQHF | TGCGCCAGCAGCTTGGCAGGAAATAGCAATCAGCCCCAGCATTTT
TRBJ2-5 | - | TRBV2 | TRBD2 | CASRGLAGGGETQYF | TGTGCCAGCAGGGGTCTAGCGGGAGGTGGAGAGACCCAGTACTTC
TRBJ1-5 | once | TRBV30 | - | CAWSVDSSNQPQHF | TGTGCCTGGAGTGTAGACAGTAGCAATCAGCCCCAGCATTTT
TRBJ2-7 | - | TRBV6-6 | TRBD2 | CASSYGTSGAPYEQYF | TGTGCCAGCAGTTATGGGACTAGCGGGGCACCCTACGAGCAGTACTTC
TRBJ2-7 | - | TRBV19 | - | CASSKDASSYEQYF | TGTGCCAGTAGTAAAGACGCGAGCTCCTACGAGCAGTACTTC
TRBJ2-1 | - | TRBV5-4 | TRBD2 | CASSLDSGRANEQFF | TGTGCCAGCAGCTTGGATAGCGGGAGGGCCAATGAGCAGTTCTTC
TRBJ2-5 | - | TRBV2 | TRBD2 | CASRQTSEGTQYF | TGTGCCAGCAGGCAGACTAGCGAGGGGACCCAGTACTTC
TRBJ2-7 | once | TRBV5-6 | TRBD2 | CASSLLAGGYYEQYF | TGTGCCAGCAGCTTGCTAGCGGGAGGTTACTACGAGCAGTACTTC
TRBJ2-7 | - | TRBV30 | - | CAWMGSGPYEQYF | TGTGCCTGGATGGGCTCAGGACCCTACGAGCAGTACTTC
TRBJ2-2 | - | TRBV9 | - | CASSVAGSGGELFF | TGTGCCAGCAGCGTAGCGGGGTCAGGCGGGGAGCTGTTTTTT
TRBJ1-5 | - | TRBV7-8 | - | CASSYRTEQPQHF | TGTGCCAGCAGCTATCGGACAGAACAGCCCCAGCATTTT
TRBJ1-2 | few | TRBV6-5 | TRBD1 | CASRVHQGAGYGYTF | TGTGCCAGCAGAGTACACCAGGGGGCCGGCTATGGCTACACCTTC
TRBJ2-7 | - | TRBV5-6 | - | CASSLPASYEQYF | TGTGCCAGCAGCTTGCCAGCCTCCTACGAGCAGTACTTC